The 27 T cell receptor beta chains below all came from one sample that was sequenced in a study of metastatic and nonmetastatic thyroid tumors. All patients were untreated before thyroid surgery. TCRdb re-clonotyped the PCR reads through MiXCR. The table lists 25,000 to 35,000 clones, 25% to 30% of them singletons. Sequencing used blood. The receptors stem from a female donor with papillary thyroid cancer or a benign thyroid nodule (not recorded which). Some clones in this sample may be carry-over from other donors' samples.

This clone was recorded many times. The V and J genes are TRBV20-1 and TRBJ1-5, with D tentatively TRBD1 (5 bases). The germline gives CDR1 DFQATT, CDR2 SNEGSKA (reference sequence). The germline V and J ends were trimmed by 1 base and 0 bases, with 13 bases remaining between them. The CDR3 is 16 residues long. CDR3 sequence: CSARAVRGVSNQPQHF. Written as DNA, the CDR3 is TGCAGTGCTAGAGCGGTACGGGGGGTTAGCAATCAGCCCCAGCATTTT.

The J gene is TRBJ1-5, the V gene TRBV30; 7 nucleotides align to TRBD1. The CDR3 contains 15 residues. Germline V gene lookup returns CDR1 GTSNPN and CDR2 SVGIG (reference sequence). The ends lost 2 bases at V and 4 bases at J; junction bases unmatched: 8. As DNA, the CDR3 is TGTGCCTGGAGTCGGCACAGGGGATGGAATCAGCCCCAGCATTTT. Translation: CAWSRHRGWNQPQHF.

This clone was detected ten times or more. CDR3 nucleotide sequence: TGTGCCAGCGGCGAGCGGCTAGCGAACACTGAAGCTTTCTTT. Translation gives CASGERLANTEAFF. The chain has TRBV2 and TRBJ1-1; D remains ambiguous. V lost 8 bases to trimming and J lost 1 base, with 14 bases between them. This CDR3 spans 14 amino acids. Germline V gene sequence: CDR1 SNHLY, CDR2 FYNNEI.

This clone has just a few counts. The chain combines TRBV15 with TRBJ2-1, with D maybe TRBD2 (6 bases). The CDR3 consists of 15 residues. Germline lookup yields CDR1 LNHNV and CDR2 YYDKDF (reference sequence). The germline V and J ends were trimmed by 0 bases and 9 bases, with 15 bases remaining between them. This chain's CDR3 is CATSRDQPRRGEQFF. Written as DNA, the CDR3 is TGTGCCACCAGCAGAGATCAACCGCGGCGGGGTGAGCAGTTCTTC.

This sequence joins TRBV28 and TRBJ1-2; D unresolved. This CDR3 is 13 amino acids long. The ends were cut back, 1 base at V and 4 bases at J, with 7 bases in the middle. CDR1 is MDHEN and CDR2 is SYDVKM in the germline V gene. The CDR3 nucleotides are TGTGCCAGCAGTTTATCCTTAGGCTATGGCTACACCTTC. Protein product: CASSLSLGYGYTF.

This sequence joins TRBV6-1 and TRBJ1-2; D is perhaps TRBD1 (5 bases). V was clipped by 5 bases and J by 6 bases, with 7 bases between them. This CDR3 is 11 amino acids long. The V gene's germline CDR1 is MNHNS and CDR2 SASEGT. In DNA, the CDR3 is TGTGCCAGCAGTCCAGGGAATGGCTACACCTTC. Residues: CASSPGNGYTF.

J is TRBJ2-3 and V is TRBV19; D is perhaps TRBD1 (6 bases). Trimming shortened V by 5 bases and J by 5 bases, and 14 bases separated the two germline ends. The CDR3 loop spans 14 amino acids. Per germline, CDR1 LNHDA and CDR2 SQIVND (reference sequence). CDR3 region: CASSVSGARDTQYF. In nucleotides, the CDR3 is TGTGCCAGTAGTGTGTCAGGGGCAAGAGATACGCAGTATTTT.

Worth noting for this clone: This sequence may be a read error, since a much larger clone differs from it by one base. The V and J genes are TRBV12-5 and TRBJ2-1; possible D gene TRBD1, 6 bases. This CDR3 contains 14 residues. From germline, CDR1 is LGHNT and CDR2 FRNRAP. Trimming removed 5 bases from V and 6 bases from J, with 14 bases in between. The CDR3 DNA reads TGTGCTAGTGGTAGCGTGGGGACAATCAATGAGCAGTTCTTC. It yields the protein CASGSVGTINEQFF.

This clone was seen repeatedly, ten times or more. The V call is TRBV11-1, the J call TRBJ2-7; 8 bases match TRBD1. The CDR3 runs to 16 residues. Germline CDR1 SGHAT, CDR2 FQDESV (reference sequence). V lost 5 bases and J lost 0; bases outside the gene matches: 9. DNA of the CDR3: TGTGCCAGCAGCGTCACTTGGACAGGGAGCTCCTACGAGCAGTACTTC. Amino acid sequence: CASSVTWTGSSYEQYF.

This clone was seen repeatedly, ten times or more. This chain connects TRBV7-3 to TRBJ2-1; 11 positions agree with TRBD2. The CDR3 runs to 12 residues. V shed 5 bases, J shed 15 bases, and the junction held 6 bases outside the gene matches. The germline gives CDR1 SGHTA, CDR2 FQGTGA. The CDR3 loop is CASSLAGGSMFF. The CDR3, as DNA: TGTGCCAGCAGCCTAGCGGGGGGTAGCATGTTCTTC.

Comment on this clone: A much larger clonotype is one base distant, so this may be a read error. The chain carries TRBV28 and TRBJ2-4; 8 bases fit TRBD2. Germline assignment: CDR1 MDHEN and CDR2 SYDVKM. CDR3 length: 16 residues. The CDR3 coding sequence is TGTGCCGGCAGTTTTTGGAGCGGGAGTGAGAAAAACATTCAGTACTTC. Its translation is CAGSFWSGSEKNIQYF.

CDR3 nucleotide sequence: TGTGCCACCCAGACTAGCGCATCCTACAATGAGCAGTTCTTC. As protein: CATQTSASYNEQFF. The chain joins TRBV6-1 to TRBJ2-1; 8 nucleotides line up with TRBD2. Unmatched junction bases numbered 6, after V lost 10 bases and J lost 1 base. Germline CDR1 reads MNHNS; CDR2 reads SASEGT. The CDR3 extends over 14 amino acids.

This sequence joins TRBV30 and TRBJ1-1; perhaps TRBD1 as D (5 bases). V was pared by 0 bases and J by 5 bases, with 7 bases between. The CDR3 runs to 12 residues. The germline V gene encodes CDR1 GTSNPN and CDR2 SVGIG (reference sequence). In nucleotides, the CDR3 is TGTGCCTGGAGTGTACGGGGGACTGAAGCTTTCTTT. Amino acid sequence: CAWSVRGTEAFF.

At least ten counts were recorded for this clone. This sequence joins TRBV3-1 and TRBJ1-1; a weak D match, TRBD1 (5 bases). With 7 bases removed from V and 0 bases from J, the gap between germline ends came to 18 bases. Germline CDR1 is LGHDT and CDR2 is YNNKEL (reference sequence). This CDR3 has 16 residues. The CDR3 sequence: CASNNVGGGLNTEAFF. The CDR3, as DNA: TGTGCCAGCAACAACGTTGGGGGGGGACTGAACACTGAAGCTTTCTTT.

The V call is TRBV15, the J call TRBJ2-7, with unresolved D. Germline V gives CDR1 LNHNV, CDR2 YYDKDF (reference sequence). CDR3 length: 14 amino acids. Trimming removed 1 base at V and 2 bases at J, with 9 bases between. CDR3 sequence: CATSRGGVTYEQYF. In DNA, the CDR3 is TGTGCCACCAGCAGAGGGGGTGTAACCTACGAGCAGTACTTC.

The chain couples TRBV7-3 to TRBJ2-2, with D perhaps TRBD2 (6 bases). The CDR3 runs 13 residues. The ends were cut back, 2 bases at V and 7 bases at J, with 8 bases in the middle. Germline V lookup: CDR1 SGHTA, CDR2 FQGTGA. The CDR3 region is CASSLGRGGELFF. The CDR3 nucleotides are TGTGCCAGCAGCTTAGGGCGGGGCGGGGAGCTGTTTTTT.

The table lists this clone with many counts. The chain combines TRBV2 with TRBJ2-5; D possibly corresponds to TRBD1 (5 bases). Germline CDR1 and CDR2: SNHLY and FYNNEI. Trimming removed 7 bases at V and 5 bases at J, with 17 bases between. CDR3 size: 14 residues. The CDR3: CASTPFGARETQYF. The DNA of the CDR3 is TGTGCCAGCACCCCTTTTGGGGCGCGGGAGACCCAGTACTTC.

The table lists this clone with many counts. The chain employs TRBV11-2 and TRBJ1-1; maybe TRBD1 (5 bases). Germline CDR1 SGHAT, CDR2 FQNNGV. The CDR3 is made up of 15 amino acids. Trimming shortened V by 5 bases and J by 1 base, and 14 bases separated the two germline ends. The CDR3 protein is CASSTNWGRNTEAFF. The CDR3 bases are TGTGCCAGCAGCACGAACTGGGGCAGGAACACTGAAGCTTTCTTT.

This clone was recorded at least ten times. CDR3 amino acids: CSARDFYGVRQPQHF. The DNA of the CDR3 is TGCAGTGCTAGAGACTTTTACGGGGTACGTCAGCCCCAGCATTTT. The rearrangement joins TRBV20-1 to TRBJ1-5; D not certain. CDR1 is DFQATT and CDR2 is SNEGSKA in the germline V gene (reference sequence). This CDR3 contains 15 residues. Trimming removed 0 bases from V and 6 bases from J, with 15 bases in between.

The chain recombines TRBV5-1 with TRBJ2-4, with 15 positions matching TRBD2. This CDR3 region has 16 residues. V was clipped by 0 bases and J by 7 bases; unmatched bases: 2. Germline-derived CDR1 and CDR2 are SGHRS and YFSETQ. CDR3 sequence reads: CASSLDGTSGGNIQYF. As DNA, the CDR3 is TGCGCCAGCAGCTTGGACGGGACTAGCGGGGGGAACATTCAGTACTTC.

The sample holds many counts of this clone. The rearrangement uses TRBV30 and TRBJ1-1, with D maybe TRBD1 (5 bases). The germline V and J ends were trimmed by 5 bases and 0 bases, with 13 bases remaining between them. The CDR3 extends over 14 amino acids. Looked up from germline, CDR1 is GTSNPN and CDR2 is SVGIG (reference sequence). The CDR3 nucleotides are TGTGCCTGGGGGGGGGAGGAAATGAACACTGAAGCTTTCTTT. This translates into CAWGGEEMNTEAFF.

This clone was seen repeatedly, ten times or more. The CDR3 sequence is CASSPSLQVSEQYF. CDR3 in DNA: TGTGCCAGCAGCCCGAGTCTACAGGTCTCCGAGCAGTACTTC. The V and J genes are TRBV7-2 and TRBJ2-7; tentative D call: TRBD1 (5 bases). The CDR3 extends over 14 amino acids. Germline assignment: CDR1 SGHTA and CDR2 FQGNSA. Trimming removed 5 bases at V and 6 bases at J, with 17 bases between. Full variable domain (missing parts from reference TRBV7-2 and TRBJ2-7): GAGVSQSPSNKVTEKGKDVELRCDPISGHTALYWYRQSLGQGLEFLIYFQGNSAPDKSGLPSDRFSAERTGGSVSTLTIQRTQQEDSAVYLCASSPSLQVSEQYFGPGTRLTVT.

The V call is TRBV10-3, the J call TRBJ2-1; 9 bases are shared with TRBD2. The CDR3 contains 18 residues. V lost 0 bases and J lost 3; bases outside the gene matches: 9. Germline V lookup: CDR1 ENHRY, CDR2 SYGVKD. CDR3 nucleotides: TGTGCCATCAGTGAGTCGAATCACCGGCGGGGGGGCTACAATGAGCAGTTCTTC. This sequence encodes CAISESNHRRGGYNEQFF.

This sequence joins TRBV4-3 and TRBJ1-1, with 7 nucleotides matching TRBD1. Losses at the gene ends were 1 base for V and 1 base for J; bases not matched to a gene: 12. Per the germline V gene, CDR1 is LGHNA and CDR2 is YSLEER. This CDR3 has 18 residues. CDR3 coding DNA: TGCGCCAGCAGCCAAGTAAGAGGGGGCCCTGTTGGGAACACTGAAGCTTTCTTT. Translation: CASSQVRGGPVGNTEAFF.

In its sample, this clone ranks as medium-sized. This chain connects TRBV6-4 to TRBJ2-1; 7 bases align to TRBD2. CDR3 length: 13 amino acids. Germline V lookup: CDR1 MRHNA, CDR2 SNTAGT. The V gene end was trimmed by 4 bases and the J gene end by 9 bases; junction bases not matched to a gene: 6. The CDR3 is CASSGWEGGEQFF. The CDR3 nucleotides are TGTGCCAGCAGTGGGTGGGAGGGCGGTGAGCAGTTCTTC.

This chain connects TRBV19 to TRBJ2-3; unclear D gene. Trimming cost V 3 bases and J 2 bases, with 12 bases left between them. The CDR3 totals 15 residues. Germline-derived CDR1 and CDR2 are LNHDA and SQIVND (reference sequence). CDR3 sequence (DNA): TGTGCCAGTAGTATTGAGGCAGAGCTCACAGATACGCAGTATTTT. As protein: CASSIEAELTDTQYF. The full variable domain, its missing parts supplied by reference TRBV19 and TRBJ2-3, is DGGITQSPKYLFRKEGQNVTLSCEQNLNHDAMYWYRQDPGQGLRLIYYSQIVNDFQKGDIAEGYSVSREKKESFPLTVTSAQKNPTAFYLCASSIEAELTDTQYFGPGTRLTVL.

The gene calls are TRBV20-1 and TRBJ2-7; D may be TRBD1 (6 bases). Per germline, CDR1 DFQATT and CDR2 SNEGSKA (reference sequence). V lost 0 bases, J lost 7 bases, and 19 bases lay in between. CDR3 length: 15 residues. Written as DNA, the CDR3 is TGCAGTGCTAGAGATCTTGGGACAAGGCCCTTAGAGCAGTACTTC. Translation gives CSARDLGTRPLEQYF.